Each of the 23 T cell receptor beta chains below was sequenced from the same sample in a study of shared clonotypes between healthy human individuals. TCRdb's copy holds only in-frame clones and misses some; the assay was immunoSEQ multiplex PCR. Counted here are millions of clones, 90% to 95% occurring once; the ten biggest clones make up 0.39%. The sample consisted of naive CD4+ T cells from PBMCs. Indicated subset: CD45RA+ positively selected. The source is a man younger than 30 in good health. Some clones in this sample may be carry-over from other donors' samples.

The rearrangement uses TRBV2 and TRBJ2-5; D is unclear. V was pared by 4 bases and J by 3 bases, with 6 bases between. The CDR3 is made up of 12 amino acids. Germline CDR1 SNHLY, CDR2 FYNNEI. CDR3 in amino acids: CASSVREETQYF. DNA of the CDR3: TGTGCCAGCAGTGTTAGAGAAGAGACCCAGTACTTC.

This chain connects TRBV20-1 to TRBJ1-1; TRBD1 matches 8 bases. Germline assignment: CDR1 DFQATT and CDR2 SNEGSKA (reference sequence). Trimming took 6 bases from V and 10 from J; bases not matched to a gene: 7. This CDR3 contains 11 residues. CDR3 sequence reads: CSANDRGVAFF. The DNA for the CDR3 is TGCAGTGCAAACGACAGGGGAGTAGCTTTCTTT.

J is TRBJ1-1 and V is TRBV5-1; no reliable D call. The CDR3 totals 14 residues. Per germline, CDR1 SGHRS and CDR2 YFSETQ. V lost 7 bases, J lost 5 bases, and 18 bases lay in between. CDR3 nucleotides: TGCGCCAGCGCTCAAAACACTGGTACGACTGAAGCTTTCTTT. This gives the protein CASAQNTGTTEAFF.

The chain carries TRBV5-1 and TRBJ1-4, with 9 bases lining up with TRBD1. This CDR3 contains 18 residues. V dropped 0 bases and J dropped 3; count of bases not matched to a gene: 9. Germline-derived CDR1 and CDR2 are SGHRS and YFSETQ. The CDR3 DNA follows: TGCGCCAGCAGCTTGGGATTGACAGGGGGTATGGCTAATGAAAAACTGTTTTTT. This sequence encodes CASSLGLTGGMANEKLFF.

A few counts support this clone. The DNA of the CDR3 is TGTGCCGTGACTAGCGGGAGGGAAACCGGGGAGCTGTTTTTT. It specifies CAVTSGRETGELFF. J is TRBJ2-2 and V is TRBV30; 14 nucleotides agree with TRBD2. After removal of 8 bases from V and 5 bases from J, the junction contained 4 bases not matched to a gene. CDR1 is GTSNPN, CDR2 SVGIG, per germline (reference sequence). The CDR3 has 14 amino acids.

This chain uses TRBV19 with TRBJ2-3; TRBD2 aligns across 9 bases. The CDR3 contains 15 residues. Germline-derived CDR1 and CDR2 are LNHDA and SQIVND (reference sequence). J lost 2 bases, V lost 4 bases, and 4 bases had no gene match. The CDR3 is CASSTLAGPTDTQYF. In DNA, the CDR3 is TGTGCCAGTAGTACCCTAGCGGGGCCCACAGATACGCAGTATTTT.

The chain is built from TRBV7-8 and TRBJ2-5; TRBD2 might be the D (5 bases). CDR1 SGHVS and CDR2 FQNEAQ come from the germline V gene. The CDR3 length is 13 residues. Trimming pared 4 bases from V and 5 bases from J, leaving 11 bases between. CDR3 coding DNA: TGTGCCAGCAGCTACGGAGGCCGCGAGACCCAGTACTTC. The encoded protein is CASSYGGRETQYF.

In the case of this clone: Other DNA sequences in the same sample also yield this CDR3. This sequence joins TRBV28 and TRBJ2-7, with unresolved D. CDR1 and CDR2 (germline): MDHEN, SYDVKM. Trimming cost V 6 bases and J 3 bases, with 12 bases left between them. The CDR3 spans 13 residues. The CDR3, as DNA: TGTGCCAGCAGAACCGGGCCGGACTACGAGCAGTACTTC. Protein: CASRTGPDYEQYF.

V and J are TRBV27 and TRBJ2-1; D not resolved. Germline V gene lookup returns CDR1 MNHEY and CDR2 SMNVEV (reference sequence). Trimming pared 5 bases from V and 0 bases from J, leaving 14 bases between. The CDR3 spans 16 residues. DNA for the CDR3: TGTGCCAGCAGTCCGACTTATATAAGCTCCTACAATGAGCAGTTCTTC. It specifies CASSPTYISSYNEQFF.

The V and J genes are TRBV25-1 and TRBJ1-2, with D hard to call. The V gene lost 6 bases and the J gene lost 7 bases, with 9 bases spanning the gap. CDR3 length: 11 amino acids. Germline assignment: CDR1 MGHDK and CDR2 SYGVNS. The DNA for the CDR3 is TGTGCCAGCAGAGGACGCGGTGGCTACACCTTC. Translating it yields CASRGRGGYTF.

The CDR3 loop is CATGSQPTQATEAFF. In DNA, the CDR3 is TGTGCCACCGGATCCCAACCGACACAGGCCACTGAAGCTTTCTTT. The chain recombines TRBV2 with TRBJ1-1; TRBD1 might be the D (5 bases). CDR3 length: 15 residues. Germline V gene lookup returns CDR1 SNHLY and CDR2 FYNNEI. Deletions cut 10 bases from V and 4 bases from J, with 22 bases between.

The gene calls are TRBV28 and TRBJ2-1, with 11 nucleotides matching TRBD2. The V segment lost 10 bases and the J segment 0 bases; nucleotides outside the gene matches: 11. Germline-derived CDR1 and CDR2 are MDHEN and SYDVKM. The length of the CDR3 is 17 residues. The CDR3 spells CATNSGTSGSSYNEQFF. The CDR3, as DNA: TGTGCCACCAACTCCGGGACTAGCGGCAGCTCCTACAATGAGCAGTTCTTC.

The chain employs TRBV30 and TRBJ2-2, with no clear D. Germline CDR1 GTSNPN, CDR2 SVGIG (reference sequence). This CDR3 region has 13 residues. Deletions cut 3 bases from V and 6 bases from J, with 11 bases between. CDR3 sequence: CAWRPVDAGELFF. The CDR3 nucleotides are TGTGCCTGGAGGCCCGTAGACGCCGGGGAGCTGTTTTTT. Full variable domain (outside the CDR3, taken from reference TRBV30 and TRBJ2-2): SQTIHQWPATLVQPVGSPLSLECTVEGTSNPNLYWYRQAAGRGLQLLFYSVGIGQISSEVPQNLSASRPQDRQFILSSKKLLLSDSGFYLCAWRPVDAGELFFGEGSRLTVL.

The chain recombines TRBV7-9 with TRBJ2-5; D is possibly TRBD1 or TRBD2 (5 bases each). V gave up 1 base and J gave up 9 bases, with 18 bases separating them. The germline V gene encodes CDR1 SEHNR and CDR2 FQNEAQ (reference sequence). The CDR3 is made up of 15 amino acids. Written as DNA, the CDR3 is TGTGCCAGCAGCTTAGTGCCGGGACCGGACGTCCCCCAGTACTTC. Its translation is CASSLVPGPDVPQYF.

The chain carries TRBV30 and TRBJ2-1; 13 bases fit TRBD2. Germline CDR1 reads GTSNPN; CDR2 reads SVGIG (reference sequence). This CDR3 is 17 amino acids long. Losses at the gene ends were 4 bases for V and 4 bases for J; bases not matched to a gene: 10. The CDR3 DNA follows: TGTGCCTGGAAGCTCCCAGGGACTAGCGGGATGTACAATGAGCAGTTCTTC. It encodes CAWKLPGTSGMYNEQFF. Based on the CDR3 plus reference TRBV30 and TRBJ2-1, the full variable domain is SQTIHQWPATLVQPVGSPLSLECTVEGTSNPNLYWYRQAAGRGLQLLFYSVGIGQISSEVPQNLSASRPQDRQFILSSKKLLLSDSGFYLCAWKLPGTSGMYNEQFFGPGTRLTVL.

The gene calls are TRBV6-5 and TRBJ2-3; maybe TRBD1 (6 bases). In germline, CDR1 is MNHEY, CDR2 SVGAGI. The V gene lost 6 bases and the J gene lost 11 bases, with 15 bases spanning the gap. The CDR3 consists of 12 residues. The CDR3 sequence is CASSTGTRRQYF. The CDR3 nucleotides are TGTGCCAGCAGCACGGGGACAAGACGGCAGTATTTT.

The chain couples TRBV21-1 to TRBJ1-3; the table's D call, TRBD1, has no DNA check behind it. TRBV21-1 is termed a pseudogene. This CDR3 region has 14 residues. For the CDR3, the DNA is TGTGCCACCTACCGACAGGATCAGGGAAACACCATATATTTT. It specifies CATYRQDQGNTIYF.

The chain recombines TRBV5-1 with TRBJ2-2, with TRBD2 matching 7 bases. Germline CDR1 is SGHRS and CDR2 is YFSETQ. V lost 8 bases, J lost 0 bases, and 7 bases stayed unmatched. The CDR3 length is 15 residues. The CDR3 coding sequence is TGCGCCAGTCAGATTAGCGGGTCGAACACCGGGGAGCTGTTTTTT. Translated, it gives CASQISGSNTGELFF.

The rearrangement links TRBV5-6 to TRBJ2-7; D unclear. Trimming removed 0 bases at V and 11 bases at J, with 15 bases between. The CDR3 length is 13 residues. Germline V gives CDR1 SGHDT, CDR2 YYEEEE. CDR3 sequence: CASSLGTATMEYF. The CDR3 coding sequence is TGTGCCAGCAGCTTGGGTACTGCTACGATGGAGTACTTC. Together with reference TRBV5-6 and TRBJ2-7, the CDR3 gives the full variable domain: DAGVTQSPTHLIKTRGQQVTLRCSPKSGHDTVSWYQQALGQGPQFIFQYYEEEERQRGNFPDRFSGHQFPNYSSELNVNALLLGDSALYLCASSLGTATMEYFGPGTRLTVT.

The rearrangement uses TRBV5-6 and TRBJ2-3, with D uncertain. Trimming took off 5 bases at V and 0 bases at J, with 7 bases between the two ends. Germline assignment: CDR1 SGHDT and CDR2 YYEEEE. CDR3 length: 13 residues. The CDR3, as DNA: TGTGCCAGCAGGACCCTTAGCACAGATACGCAGTATTTT. It specifies CASRTLSTDTQYF.

The chain links TRBV7-9 to TRBJ1-5; TRBD1 might be the D (6 bases). The CDR3 is 16 amino acids. V shed 2 bases and J shed 5 bases, with 16 bases lying between them. Germline V gene lookup returns CDR1 SEHNR and CDR2 FQNEAQ (reference sequence). The CDR3 spells CASSLRIRGIDQPQHF. CDR3 sequence (DNA): TGTGCCAGCAGCTTAAGAATTAGGGGGATCGATCAGCCCCAGCATTTT.

This chain connects TRBV19 to TRBJ1-4, with 11 bases lining up with TRBD1. The CDR3 is 18 amino acids. Germline CDR1 LNHDA, CDR2 SQIVND (reference sequence). The J segment lost 7 bases and the V segment lost 5 bases, leaving 15 bases of the junction unmatched. In DNA form, the CDR3 reads TGTGCCAGTAGTCTACGGGACAGGGGGAATCGATTTACTGAAAAACTGTTTTTT. Translated: CASSLRDRGNRFTEKLFF.

This rearrangement joins TRBV28 to TRBJ1-2; D perhaps matches TRBD1 (5 bases). V lost 9 bases and J 8 bases, leaving 16 bases between the germline ends. This CDR3 comprises 12 residues. Germline V gives CDR1 MDHEN, CDR2 SYDVKM. The CDR3 is CARGSAGDGYTF. The DNA for the CDR3 is TGTGCCAGAGGGTCTGCGGGGGACGGCTACACCTTC.